This T cell receptor (beta chain) was profiled in a study of CD8+CD57+ T cells in acquired aplastic anemia. The germline V and J ends were trimmed by 3 bases and 3 bases, with 15 bases remaining between them. The CDR3 extends over 17 amino acids. Looked up from germline, CDR1 is LNHDA and CDR2 is SQIVND (reference sequence). The use of genomic DNA as template underpinned the TCR beta VDJ and CDR3 profiling. TCRdb used MiXCR to reprocess the reads, holding one entry per CDR3 protein. The sample carries 250,000 to 300,000 distinct CDR3 sequences, about 50% recorded once. All sequencing subjects had displayed CD8+CD57+ cell expansion on flow cytometry.

The TCR originated in a human donor with aplastic anemia. This chain joins TRBV19 and TRBJ1-6; tentatively, D is TRBD1 (5 bases). Material for sequencing was sorted CD4+, CD8+, or CD8+CD57+ T cells (not recorded which) from PBMCs. The CDR3: CASSMGRKGVYNSPLHF. The CDR3 DNA follows: TGTGCCAGTAGTATGGGTAGAAAAGGGGTCTATAATTCACCCCTCCACTTT.